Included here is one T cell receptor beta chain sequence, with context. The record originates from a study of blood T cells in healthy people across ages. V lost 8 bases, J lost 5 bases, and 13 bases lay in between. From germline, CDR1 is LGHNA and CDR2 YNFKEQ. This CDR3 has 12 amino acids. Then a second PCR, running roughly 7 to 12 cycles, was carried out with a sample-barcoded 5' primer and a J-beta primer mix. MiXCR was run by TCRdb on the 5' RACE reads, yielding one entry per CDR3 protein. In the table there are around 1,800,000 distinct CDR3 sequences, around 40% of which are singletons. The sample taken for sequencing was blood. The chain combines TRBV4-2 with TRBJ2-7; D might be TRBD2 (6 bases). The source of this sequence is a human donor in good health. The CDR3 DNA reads TGTGCCAGCCAACTGGAGGGTAACGAGCAGTACTTC. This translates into CASQLEGNEQYF.